The following is a T cell receptor (beta chain) sequence with its context. Around 220 ng DNA, approximately 31,000 T cell genomes, went into each sorted-subset replicate PCR. Assay used: immunoSEQ multiplex PCR; TCRdb lists only in-frame clones, some missing. Among roughly 2.5 million clones listed, more than 80% were seen once. The data were obtained in a study of shared clonotypes between healthy human individuals. About the study: In total, the donors were two women and a few men aged 18 to 49.

J lost 1 base, V lost 2 bases, and 5 bases had no gene match. The CDR3 sequence is 15 residues long. The germline V gene encodes CDR1 GTSNPN and CDR2 SVGIG (reference sequence). The gene calls are TRBV30 and TRBJ2-3, with TRBD2 identical over 8 bases. Sequenced input: naive CD4+ T cells sorted from blood. The subset is: CD45RA+ positively selected. The TCR comes from a young man in good health. CDR3 DNA: TGTGCCTGGAGTTCGGGACTAGTCGGCACAGATACGCAGTATTTT. Translation: CAWSSGLVGTDTQYF.